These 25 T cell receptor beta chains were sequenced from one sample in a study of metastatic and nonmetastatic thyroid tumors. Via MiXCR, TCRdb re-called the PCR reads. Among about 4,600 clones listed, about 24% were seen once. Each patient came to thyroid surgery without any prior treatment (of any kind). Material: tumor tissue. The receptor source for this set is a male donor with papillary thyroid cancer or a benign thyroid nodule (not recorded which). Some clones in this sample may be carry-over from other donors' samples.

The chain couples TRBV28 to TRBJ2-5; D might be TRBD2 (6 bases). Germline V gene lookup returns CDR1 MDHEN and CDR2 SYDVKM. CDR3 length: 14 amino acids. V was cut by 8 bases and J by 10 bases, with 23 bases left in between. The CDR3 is CASFSGRSLVVQYF. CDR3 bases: TGTGCCAGCTTTTCGGGGAGGTCGTTGGTAGTCCAGTACTTC.

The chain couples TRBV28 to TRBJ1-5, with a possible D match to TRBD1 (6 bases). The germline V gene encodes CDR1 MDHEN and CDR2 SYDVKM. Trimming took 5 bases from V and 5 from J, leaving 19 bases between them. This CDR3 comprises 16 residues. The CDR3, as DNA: TGTGCCAGCAGTACCGACAGGACTGCGGTAGATCAGCCCCAGCATTTT. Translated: CASSTDRTAVDQPQHF.

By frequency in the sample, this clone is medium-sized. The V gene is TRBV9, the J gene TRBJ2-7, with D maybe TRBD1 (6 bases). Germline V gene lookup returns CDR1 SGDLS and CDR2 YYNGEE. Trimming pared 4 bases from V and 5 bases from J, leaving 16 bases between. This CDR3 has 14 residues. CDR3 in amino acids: CASSPTGLGNEQYF. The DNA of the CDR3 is TGTGCCAGCAGCCCTACAGGGTTAGGCAACGAGCAGTACTTC.

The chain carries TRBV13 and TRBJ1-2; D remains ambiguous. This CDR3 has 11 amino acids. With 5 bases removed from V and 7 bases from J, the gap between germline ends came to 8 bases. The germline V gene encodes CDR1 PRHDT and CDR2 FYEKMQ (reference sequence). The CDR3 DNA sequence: TGTGCCAGCAGCCGCGTTGGTGGCTACACCTTC. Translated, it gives CASSRVGGYTF.

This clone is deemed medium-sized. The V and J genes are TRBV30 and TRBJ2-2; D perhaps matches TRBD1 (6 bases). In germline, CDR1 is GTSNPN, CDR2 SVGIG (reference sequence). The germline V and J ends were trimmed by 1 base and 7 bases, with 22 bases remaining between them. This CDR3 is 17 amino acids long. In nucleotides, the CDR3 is TGTGCCTGGAGTGCCCTCGGACAGTTCCCCGTCATCGGGGAGCTGTTTTTT. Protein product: CAWSALGQFPVIGELFF.

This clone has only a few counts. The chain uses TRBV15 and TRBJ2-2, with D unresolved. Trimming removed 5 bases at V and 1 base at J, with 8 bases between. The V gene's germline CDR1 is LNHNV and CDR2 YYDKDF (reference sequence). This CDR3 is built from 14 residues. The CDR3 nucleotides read TGTGCCACCAGCTGGGATCAGAACACCGGGGAGCTGTTTTTT. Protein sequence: CATSWDQNTGELFF.

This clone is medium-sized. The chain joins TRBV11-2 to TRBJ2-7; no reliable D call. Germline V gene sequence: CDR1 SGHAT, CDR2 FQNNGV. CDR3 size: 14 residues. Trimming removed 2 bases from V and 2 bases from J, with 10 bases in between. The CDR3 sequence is CASSLPLQTYEQYF. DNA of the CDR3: TGTGCCAGCAGCTTACCCCTGCAAACCTACGAGCAGTACTTC.

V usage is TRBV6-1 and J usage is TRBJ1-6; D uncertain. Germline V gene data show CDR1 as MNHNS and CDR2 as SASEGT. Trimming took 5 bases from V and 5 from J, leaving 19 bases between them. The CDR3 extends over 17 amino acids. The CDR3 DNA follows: TGTGCCAGCAGTAGGACTGGATCTCTGGATCATAATTCACCCCTCCACTTT. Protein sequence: CASSRTGSLDHNSPLHF.

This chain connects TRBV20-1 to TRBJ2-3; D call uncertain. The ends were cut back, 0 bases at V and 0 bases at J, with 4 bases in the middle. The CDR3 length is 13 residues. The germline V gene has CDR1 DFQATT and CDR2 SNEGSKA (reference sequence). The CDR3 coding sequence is TGCAGTGCTAGAGATTTAAGCACAGATACGCAGTATTTT. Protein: CSARDLSTDTQYF.

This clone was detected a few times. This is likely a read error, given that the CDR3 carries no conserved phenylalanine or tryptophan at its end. The CDR3 sequence is CASSFRVSLYEQYL. CDR3 bases: TGTGCCAGCAGTTTTAGGGTGAGTCTGTACGAGCAGTACCTC. The rearrangement links TRBV12-3 or TRBV12-4 to TRBJ2-7; D gene uncertain. The CDR3 is 14 amino acids. Trimming stripped 3 bases from V and 4 bases from J, with 13 bases between.

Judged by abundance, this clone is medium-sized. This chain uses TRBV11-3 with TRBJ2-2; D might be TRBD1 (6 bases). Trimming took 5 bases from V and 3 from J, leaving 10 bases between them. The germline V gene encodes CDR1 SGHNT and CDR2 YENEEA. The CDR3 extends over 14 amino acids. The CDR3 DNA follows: TGTGCCAGCAGCCCCAGGGGCTACACCGGGGAGCTGTTTTTT. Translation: CASSPRGYTGELFF.

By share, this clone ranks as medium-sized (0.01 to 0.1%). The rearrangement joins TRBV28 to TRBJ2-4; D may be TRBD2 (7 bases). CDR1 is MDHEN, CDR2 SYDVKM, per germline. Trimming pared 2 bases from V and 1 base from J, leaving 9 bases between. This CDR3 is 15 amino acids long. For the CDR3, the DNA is TGTGCCAGCAGTTTAGGGGGGGCGGCCAAAAACATTCAGTACTTC. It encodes CASSLGGAAKNIQYF.

CDR3: CASSPQFRPPMGYTF. DNA for the CDR3: TGTGCCAGCAGTCCCCAATTCCGACCCCCGATGGGCTACACCTTC. The rearrangement uses TRBV12-3 or TRBV12-4 and TRBJ1-2; D unresolved. This CDR3 has 15 residues. Trimming removed 5 bases from V and 8 bases from J, with 21 bases in between.

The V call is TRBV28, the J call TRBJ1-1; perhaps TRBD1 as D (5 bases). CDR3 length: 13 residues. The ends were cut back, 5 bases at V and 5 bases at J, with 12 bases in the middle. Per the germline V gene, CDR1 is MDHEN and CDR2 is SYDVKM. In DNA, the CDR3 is TGTGCCAGCAGTCCCACTAGGGGAACTGAAGCTTTCTTT. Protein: CASSPTRGTEAFF.

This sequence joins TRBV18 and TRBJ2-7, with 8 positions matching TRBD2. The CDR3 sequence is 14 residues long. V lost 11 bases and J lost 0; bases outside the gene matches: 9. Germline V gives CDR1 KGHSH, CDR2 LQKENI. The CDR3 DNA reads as TGTGCCGCCGCGACTAGCGCGAGCTCCTACGAGCAGTACTTC. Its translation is CAAATSASSYEQYF.

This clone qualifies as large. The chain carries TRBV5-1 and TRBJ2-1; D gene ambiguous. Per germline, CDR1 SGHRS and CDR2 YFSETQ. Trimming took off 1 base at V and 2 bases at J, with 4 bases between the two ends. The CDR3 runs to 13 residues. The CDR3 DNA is TGCGCCAGCAGCTTGACGCCCTACAATGAGCAGTTCTTC. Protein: CASSLTPYNEQFF.

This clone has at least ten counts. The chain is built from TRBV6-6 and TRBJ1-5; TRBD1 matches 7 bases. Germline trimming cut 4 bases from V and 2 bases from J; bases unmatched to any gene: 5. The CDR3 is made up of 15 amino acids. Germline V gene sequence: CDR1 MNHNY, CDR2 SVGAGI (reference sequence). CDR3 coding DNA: TGTGCCAGCAGTTCCGACAGGGTAGGCAATCAGCCCCAGCATTTT. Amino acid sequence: CASSSDRVGNQPQHF.

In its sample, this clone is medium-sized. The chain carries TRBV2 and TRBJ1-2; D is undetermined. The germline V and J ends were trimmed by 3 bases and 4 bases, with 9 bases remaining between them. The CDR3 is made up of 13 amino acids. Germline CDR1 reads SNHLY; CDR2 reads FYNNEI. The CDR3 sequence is CASSETGGYGYTF. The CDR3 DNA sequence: TGTGCCAGCAGTGAGACGGGCGGCTATGGCTACACCTTC. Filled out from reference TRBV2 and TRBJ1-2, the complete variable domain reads EPEVTQTPSHQVTQMGQEVILRCVPISNHLYFYWYRQILGQKVEFLVSFYNNEISEKSEIFDDQFSVERPDGSNFTLKIRSTKLEDSAMYFCASSETGGYGYTFGSGTRLTVV.

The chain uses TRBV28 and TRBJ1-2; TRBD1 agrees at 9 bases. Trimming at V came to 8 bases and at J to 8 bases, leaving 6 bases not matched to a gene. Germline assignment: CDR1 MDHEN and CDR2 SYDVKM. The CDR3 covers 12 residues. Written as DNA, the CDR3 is TGTGCCAGCCTCGGGACAGGGTGGGGCTACACCTTC. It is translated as CASLGTGWGYTF.

The CDR3 region is CASSYPGGQGTTDTQYF. CDR3 DNA: TGCGCCAGCAGCTATCCCGGGGGACAGGGGACCACAGATACGCAGTATTTT. The chain is built from TRBV4-1 and TRBJ2-3; 10 nucleotides line up with TRBD1. In germline, CDR1 is MGHRA, CDR2 YSYEKL. The CDR3 is made up of 17 amino acids. V gave up 5 bases and J gave up 2 bases; unmatched junction bases: 10.

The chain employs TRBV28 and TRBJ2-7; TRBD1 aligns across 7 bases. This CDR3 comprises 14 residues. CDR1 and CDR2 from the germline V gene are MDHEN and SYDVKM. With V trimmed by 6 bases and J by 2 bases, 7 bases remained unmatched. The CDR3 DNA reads TGTGCCAGCAGAACCTGGGACAGTACCTACGAGCAGTACTTC. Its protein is CASRTWDSTYEQYF.

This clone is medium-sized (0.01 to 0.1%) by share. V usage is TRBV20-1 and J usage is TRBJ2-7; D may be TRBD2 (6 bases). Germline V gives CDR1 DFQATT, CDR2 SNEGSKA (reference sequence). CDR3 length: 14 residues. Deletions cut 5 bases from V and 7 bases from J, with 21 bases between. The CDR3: CSAWGLQPTEEQYF. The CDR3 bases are TGCAGTGCTTGGGGACTTCAACCTACTGAAGAGCAGTACTTC.

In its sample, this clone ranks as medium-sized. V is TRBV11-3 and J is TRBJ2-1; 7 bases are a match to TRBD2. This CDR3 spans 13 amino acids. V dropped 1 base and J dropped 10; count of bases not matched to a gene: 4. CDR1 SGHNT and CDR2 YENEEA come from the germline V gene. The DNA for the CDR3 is TGTGCCAGCAGCTTAGGGCGGGAGAGGGAGCAGTTCTTC. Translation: CASSLGREREQFF.

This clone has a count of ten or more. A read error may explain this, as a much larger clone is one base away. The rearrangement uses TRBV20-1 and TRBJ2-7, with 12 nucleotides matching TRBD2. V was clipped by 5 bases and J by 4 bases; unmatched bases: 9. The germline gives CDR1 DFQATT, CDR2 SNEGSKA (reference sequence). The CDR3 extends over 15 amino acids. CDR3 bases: TGCAGTGCTTGGACTAGCGGGAAGGCAGGGTACGAGCAGTACTTC. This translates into CSAWTSGKAGYEQYF.

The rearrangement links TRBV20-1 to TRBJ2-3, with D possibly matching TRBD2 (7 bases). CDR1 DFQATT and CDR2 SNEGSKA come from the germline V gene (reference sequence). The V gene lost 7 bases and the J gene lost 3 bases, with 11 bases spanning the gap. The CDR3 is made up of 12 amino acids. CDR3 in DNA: TGCAGTGTGGCGGGGGCAACAGATACGCAGTATTTT. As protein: CSVAGATDTQYF.